A selection of T cell receptor beta chains follows, all from one sample in a study of blood T cell repertoires in COVID-19. Assay used: immunoSEQ multiplex PCR; TCRdb lists only in-frame clones, some missing. Here the sample spans about 220,000 clones, roughly 75% being singletons. The material sequenced was peripheral blood. These receptors all stem from a woman in her seventies with acute or convalescent COVID-19. Both conserved end residues are part of each CDR3. D genes are given only for firm matches. Clone size is given for some rows only: seen once, a few or many times, or a class if the clone is expanded.

CDR3nt: TGTGCCAGCAGCCGGGACAGCTCCGCACGGGAGCTGTTTTTT
CDR3aa: CASSRDSSARELFF
abundance: NA
d_gene: TRBD1
j_gene: TRBJ2-2
v_gene: TRBV5-8

CDR3nt: TGTGCCAGCAGTCTGTCGACAGGGGGAGTTAACTATGGCTACACCTTC
CDR3aa: CASSLSTGGVNYGYTF
abundance: NA
d_gene: TRBD1
j_gene: TRBJ1-2
v_gene: TRBV28

CDR3nt: TGTGCCAGCAGCTTGACAGACAGGGGCTCCAATCAGCCCCAGCATTTT
CDR3aa: CASSLTDRGSNQPQHF
abundance: few
d_gene: TRBD1
j_gene: TRBJ1-5
v_gene: TRBV7-8

CDR3nt: TGTGCCAGCAAATTCCAGGGGGCAGATACGCAGTATTTT
CDR3aa: CASKFQGADTQYF
abundance: few
d_gene: TRBD1
j_gene: TRBJ2-3
v_gene: TRBV6-5

CDR3nt: TGTGCCAGCAGCCCTCCCGGACTAGCGTGGGGGACGGAGACCCAGTACTTC
CDR3aa: CASSPPGLAWGTETQYF
abundance: NA
d_gene: TRBD2
j_gene: TRBJ2-5
v_gene: TRBV6-2/TRBV6-3

CDR3nt: TGTGCCAGTAGTATCCATTCCTACAATGAGCAGTTCTTC
CDR3aa: CASSIHSYNEQFF
abundance: NA
d_gene: NA
j_gene: TRBJ2-1
v_gene: TRBV19

CDR3nt: TGCGCCAGCAGCTTGGGCGACATACCCTACGAGCAGTACTTC
CDR3aa: CASSLGDIPYEQYF
abundance: NA
d_gene: NA
j_gene: TRBJ2-7
v_gene: TRBV5-1

CDR3nt: TGTGCCAGCTCACCAGGACTAGTTAATGAGCAGTTCTTC
CDR3aa: CASSPGLVNEQFF
abundance: NA
d_gene: TRBD2
j_gene: TRBJ2-1
v_gene: TRBV18

CDR3nt: TGTGCCACCAGCAGAGATAGGGCTGGGTCCAGGGGGACTGAAGCTTTCTTT
CDR3aa: CATSRDRAGSRGTEAFF
abundance: NA
d_gene: TRBD1
j_gene: TRBJ1-1
v_gene: TRBV15

CDR3nt: TGTGCCAGCAGCCCCCAGGGAGGGGACAACTATGGCTACACCTTC
CDR3aa: CASSPQGGDNYGYTF
abundance: NA
d_gene: NA
j_gene: TRBJ1-2
v_gene: TRBV7-9

CDR3nt: TGTGCCAGCAGATCTACACAGGGATACGAGCAGTACTTC
CDR3aa: CASRSTQGYEQYF
abundance: NA
d_gene: NA
j_gene: TRBJ2-7
v_gene: TRBV6-5

CDR3nt: TGTGCCAGCGGCCTCGGGACTAGCCTTCTCTATGAGCAGTTCTTC
CDR3aa: CASGLGTSLLYEQFF
abundance: NA
d_gene: TRBD2
j_gene: TRBJ2-1
v_gene: TRBV9

CDR3nt: TGTGCCAGCAGCCAATGGACTAGCGGGGGAGCTGATACGCAGTATTTT
CDR3aa: CASSQWTSGGADTQYF
abundance: once
d_gene: TRBD2
j_gene: TRBJ2-3
v_gene: TRBV14

CDR3nt: TGTGCCAGCAGCCAGGAAGGTAGGAGTTATGGCTACACCTTC
CDR3aa: CASSQEGRSYGYTF
abundance: few
d_gene: NA
j_gene: TRBJ1-2
v_gene: TRBV3-1/TRBV3-2

CDR3nt: TGTGCCAGCAGTGAGTCCGACGACTACGGCTACACCTTC
CDR3aa: CASSESDDYGYTF
abundance: NA
d_gene: NA
j_gene: TRBJ1-2
v_gene: TRBV6-1

CDR3nt: TGTGCCAGTAGGGGACTCTCGAACACCGGGGAGCTGTTTTTT
CDR3aa: CASRGLSNTGELFF
abundance: few
d_gene: NA
j_gene: TRBJ2-2
v_gene: TRBV19

CDR3nt: TGTGCCAGCAGCTTGGGCCAGGGCTCGCAGAAGCTGTTTTTT
CDR3aa: CASSLGQGSQKLFF
abundance: NA
d_gene: NA
j_gene: TRBJ2-2
v_gene: TRBV7-9

CDR3nt: TGCGCCAGCAGCAACAGGGGGAACACTGAAGCTTTCTTT
CDR3aa: CASSNRGNTEAFF
abundance: NA
d_gene: TRBD1
j_gene: TRBJ1-1
v_gene: TRBV5-1

CDR3nt: TGCAGCGTTCCTAAATGGGCGTCTTCTTCCCCGAACACTGAAGCTTTCTTT
CDR3aa: CSVPKWASSSPNTEAFF
abundance: NA
d_gene: NA
j_gene: TRBJ1-1
v_gene: TRBV29-1

CDR3nt: TGTGCCAGCAGCGGGAGGGATCGGGCAGATACGCAGTATTTT
CDR3aa: CASSGRDRADTQYF
abundance: NA
d_gene: TRBD2
j_gene: TRBJ2-3
v_gene: TRBV5-6

CDR3nt: TGTGCCATGAATGCCGGGACAGGGTATTCGGAGACCCAGTACTTC
CDR3aa: CAMNAGTGYSETQYF
abundance: NA
d_gene: TRBD1
j_gene: TRBJ2-5
v_gene: TRBV15

CDR3nt: TGTGCCAGCAGCTTGTCCCGGGACAGGGCGGAGACCCAGTACTTC
CDR3aa: CASSLSRDRAETQYF
abundance: NA
d_gene: TRBD1
j_gene: TRBJ2-5
v_gene: TRBV7-2

CDR3nt: TGTGCCAGCTCACCGCGACAGCAGGATCCTGGCTACACCTTC
CDR3aa: CASSPRQQDPGYTF
abundance: NA
d_gene: NA
j_gene: TRBJ1-2
v_gene: TRBV18

CDR3nt: TGTGCCAGCAGCCCGCCCGGGACAGGTCGTCAGAACACTGAAGCTTTCTTT
CDR3aa: CASSPPGTGRQNTEAFF
abundance: few
d_gene: TRBD1
j_gene: TRBJ1-1
v_gene: TRBV11-2